These 31 T cell receptor beta chains were sequenced from one sample in a study of control samples from healthy donors and cancer patients (dated by TCRdb to 2020 to 2021). The library was obtained by the immunoSEQ multiplex PCR assay. TCRdb stores this immuneACCESS table with in-frame sequences only. Part of the clones is absent; in the studies checked, under half of the shortfall reflects unresolved V genes, and no reason is known for the rest. The sample has over 200,000 clones on record, over 70% of them singletons. Together, the top ten hold about an eighth of the sample. The sequenced material came from PBMCs. These receptor sequences come from a woman aged 60-75 years with lung cancer.

V is TRBV4-1 and J is TRBJ2-7, with 8 bases aligning to TRBD2. There are 16 residues in the CDR3. Trimming cost V 0 bases and J 4 bases; bases outside gene matches: 8. Germline V CDR1 and CDR2: MGHRA, YSYEKL. Here the CDR3 DNA reads TGCGCCAGCAGCCAAGAGTCGAGTAGCGGGGCTTACGAGCAGTACTTC. Translating it yields CASSQESSSGAYEQYF.

The gene calls are TRBV7-2 and TRBJ2-7; no clear D. Trimming took 0 bases from V and 2 from J, leaving 11 bases between them. Germline V gives CDR1 SGHTA, CDR2 FQGNSA. This CDR3 is 15 amino acids long. CDR3 sequence reads: CASSLAAGETYEQYF. The DNA for the CDR3 is TGTGCCAGCAGCTTAGCCGCCGGAGAAACCTACGAGCAGTACTTC.

This rearrangement joins TRBV30 to TRBJ1-5; D gene ambiguous. Trimming left V 2 bases short and J 0 bases short, with 5 bases between. Per the germline V gene, CDR1 is GTSNPN and CDR2 is SVGIG (reference sequence). There are 13 residues in the CDR3. CDR3 loop: CAWSLASNQPQHF. CDR3 in DNA: TGTGCCTGGAGTTTAGCTAGCAATCAGCCCCAGCATTTT.

This clone showed up just once. The CDR3 loop is CASSLGGNQETQYF. The CDR3, as DNA: TGCGCCAGCAGCTTGGGAGGGAACCAAGAGACCCAGTACTTC. The rearrangement uses TRBV5-1 and TRBJ2-5; the D gene is possibly TRBD2 (5 bases). The CDR3 consists of 14 residues. Germline V gene sequence: CDR1 SGHRS, CDR2 YFSETQ. V lost 0 bases and J lost 0, with 6 bases in between. The full variable domain, rest sourced from reference TRBV5-1 and TRBJ2-5, is KAGVTQTPRYLIKTRGQQVTLSCSPISGHRSVSWYQQTPGQGLQFLFEYFSETQRNKGNFPGRFSGRQFSNSRSEMNVSTLELGDSALYLCASSLGGNQETQYFGPGTRLLVL.

The CDR3 DNA reads TGTGCCAGCAGAGAAACTAGCGGGGGGTCCGATACGCAGTATTTT. This codes for CASRETSGGSDTQYF. The genes are TRBV3-1 (or the pseudogene TRBV3-2) and TRBJ2-3, with 12 bases identical to TRBD2. The CDR3 has 15 amino acids. The ends lost 6 bases at V and 6 bases at J; junction bases unmatched: 7. Germline V gene sequence: CDR1 LGHDT, CDR2 YNNKEL (reference sequence).

The rearrangement uses TRBV27 and TRBJ2-5, with unresolved D. The CDR3 is made up of 13 amino acids. Germline CDR1 MNHEY, CDR2 SMNVEV (reference sequence). V lost 5 bases and J lost 0, with 7 bases in between. CDR3 sequence: CASSPSYQETQYF. In nucleotides, the CDR3 is TGTGCCAGCAGTCCCTCGTACCAAGAGACCCAGTACTTC.

This clone was detected once. The rearrangement uses TRBV9 and TRBJ1-6; D gene unclear. CDR1 is SGDLS, CDR2 YYNGEE, per germline. V was shortened by 0 bases and J by 7 bases, with 11 bases between the two germline ends. CDR3 size: 15 residues. CDR3 bases: TGTGCCAGCAGCGTAGGAGGAGGAGGGAATTCACCCCTCCACTTT. Amino acid sequence: CASSVGGGGNSPLHF. The complete variable domain, with remaining parts taken from reference TRBV9 and TRBJ1-6, reads DSGVTQTPKHLITATGQRVTLRCSPRSGDLSVYWYQQSLDQGLQFLIQYYNGEERAKGNILERFSAQQFPDLHSELNLSSLELGDSALYFCASSVGGGGNSPLHFGNGTRLTVT.

This clone has only a few counts. The CDR3 sequence: CASVSGGRGYAEAFF. The CDR3, as DNA: TGTGCCAGCGTGTCGGGGGGCAGGGGGTACGCTGAAGCTTTCTTT. V and J are TRBV11-1 and TRBJ1-1, with TRBD1 identical over 7 bases. CDR3 length equals 15 residues. V was clipped by 8 bases and J by 6 bases; unmatched bases: 15. The V gene's germline CDR1 is SGHAT and CDR2 FQDESV (reference sequence).

The CDR3 nucleotides are TGTGCCAGCAGCTTAGAAGATGGTCAGCCCCAGCATTTT. It translates to CASSLEDGQPQHF. The chain is built from TRBV7-9 and TRBJ1-5; D is uncertain. V was pared by 1 base and J by 6 bases, with 7 bases between. CDR3 length: 13 residues. Germline V gene sequence: CDR1 SEHNR, CDR2 FQNEAQ (reference sequence).

This clone showed up just a few times. The chain recombines TRBV11-2 with TRBJ1-5; D gene unclear. This CDR3 has 12 amino acids. CDR1 is SGHAT, CDR2 FQNNGV, per germline. Trimming took 5 bases from V and 3 from J, leaving 5 bases between them. The CDR3 DNA is TGTGCCAGCAGCCCCTTCAATCAGCCCCAGCATTTT. Translated, it gives CASSPFNQPQHF.

V usage is TRBV5-4 and J usage is TRBJ2-4; 8 bases map to TRBD1. V dropped 4 bases and J dropped 0; count of bases not matched to a gene: 6. This CDR3 has 16 amino acids. Germline CDR1 and CDR2: SGHNT and YYREEE (reference sequence). Here the CDR3 DNA reads TGTGCCAGCAGCCCGGGGACAGGTTTAGCCAAAAACATTCAGTACTTC. This codes for CASSPGTGLAKNIQYF.

V gene TRBV5-6 combines with J gene TRBJ2-7, with a possible D match to TRBD2 (6 bases). Trimming removed 2 bases at V and 2 bases at J, with 11 bases between. The CDR3 has 14 amino acids. Germline assignment: CDR1 SGHDT and CDR2 YYEEEE. The CDR3 DNA is TGTGCCAGCAGCTTAGGGACGGGAGCCTACGAGCAGTACTTC. It codes for CASSLGTGAYEQYF.

This chain links TRBV21-1 with TRBJ1-1; the table's D gene call, TRBD1, was not cross checked with the DNA. TRBV21-1 is marked as a pseudogene. The CDR3 extends over 14 amino acids. Here the CDR3 reads CASSYRGWDTEAFF. CDR3 DNA: TGTGCCAGCAGCTACAGGGGATGGGACACTGAAGCTTTCTTT.

The chain employs TRBV9 and TRBJ1-2, with TRBD1 identical over 9 bases. With 3 bases clipped from V and 7 bases from J, the junction kept 4 bases outside the gene matches. Germline-derived CDR1 and CDR2 are SGDLS and YYNGEE. CDR3 length equals 13 residues. As DNA, the CDR3 is TGTGCCAGCAGCGAGGGGACAGGGTTTGGCTACACCTTC. Translated: CASSEGTGFGYTF.

The chain employs TRBV10-3 and TRBJ2-7; the match to TRBD1 covers 9 bases. The CDR3 is 14 residues long. The germline V gene has CDR1 ENHRY and CDR2 SYGVKD. Losses at the gene ends were 5 bases for V and 6 bases for J; bases not matched to a gene: 8. CDR3 residues: CAISRDREKAEQYF. CDR3 DNA sequence: TGTGCCATCAGTCGGGACAGGGAAAAGGCCGAGCAGTACTTC.

This rearrangement joins TRBV19 to TRBJ2-1, with D possibly being TRBD1 (5 bases). The germline V gene encodes CDR1 LNHDA and CDR2 SQIVND (reference sequence). Trimming removed 9 bases at V and 7 bases at J, with 16 bases between. CDR3 length: 13 amino acids. CDR3 bases: TGTGCCAGCAGACTTAGGGGCGAGAATGAGCAGTTCTTC. It yields the protein CASRLRGENEQFF. The variable domain in full, with the rest retrieved from reference TRBV19 and TRBJ2-1, is DGGITQSPKYLFRKEGQNVTLSCEQNLNHDAMYWYRQDPGQGLRLIYYSQIVNDFQKGDIAEGYSVSREKKESFPLTVTSAQKNPTAFYLCASRLRGENEQFFGPGTRLTVL.

A single count supports this clone. This chain's CDR3 is CSVHEGGEAFF. The CDR3 DNA reads as TGCAGCGTGCACGAGGGTGGCGAAGCTTTCTTT. This sequence joins TRBV29-1 and TRBJ1-1, with D uncertain. This CDR3 contains 11 residues. V lost 6 bases and J 8 bases, leaving 13 bases between the germline ends. Germline V gene data show CDR1 as SQVTM and CDR2 as ANQGSEA.

J is TRBJ2-7 and V is TRBV11-1; D possibly matches TRBD1 or TRBD2 (5 bases each). Germline lookup yields CDR1 SGHAT and CDR2 FQDESV (reference sequence). V lost 4 bases and J 3 bases, leaving 13 bases between the germline ends. The length of the CDR3 is 14 residues. CDR3 in amino acids: CASSSRDHYYEQYF. CDR3 nucleotide sequence: TGTGCCAGCAGCTCCCGGGACCATTACTACGAGCAGTACTTC.

The rearrangement links TRBV30 to TRBJ1-2; 7 nucleotides line up with TRBD1. CDR1 is GTSNPN and CDR2 is SVGIG in the germline V gene (reference sequence). The CDR3 spans 13 residues. After removal of 2 bases from V and 6 bases from J, the junction contained 6 bases not matched to a gene. Written as DNA, the CDR3 is TGTGCCTGGAGTTTCGACAGGGCAGATGGCTACACCTTC. This codes for CAWSFDRADGYTF. Drawing the rest from reference TRBV30 and TRBJ1-2, the complete variable domain is SQTIHQWPATLVQPVGSPLSLECTVEGTSNPNLYWYRQAAGRGLQLLFYSVGIGQISSEVPQNLSASRPQDRQFILSSKKLLLSDSGFYLCAWSFDRADGYTFGSGTRLTVV.

The V call is TRBV9, the J call TRBJ1-3; D possibly corresponds to TRBD1 (5 bases). The germline V and J ends were trimmed by 0 bases and 8 bases, with 9 bases remaining between them. Germline V gene data show CDR1 as SGDLS and CDR2 as YYNGEE. CDR3 length: 13 amino acids. The CDR3 DNA sequence: TGTGCCAGCAGCGTAGCAGGGTTGGACACCATATATTTT. This encodes CASSVAGLDTIYF.

This chain connects TRBV5-1 to TRBJ2-1; D might be TRBD1 (6 bases). CDR3 length: 14 amino acids. The germline CDR1 and CDR2 sequences are SGHRS and YFSETQ. Trimming shortened V by 6 bases and J by 1 base, and 11 bases separated the two germline ends. CDR3 loop: CASTKQGSYNEQFF. The CDR3 region has the DNA TGCGCCAGCACCAAACAGGGATCCTACAATGAGCAGTTCTTC. Full variable domain (missing parts from reference TRBV5-1 and TRBJ2-1): KAGVTQTPRYLIKTRGQQVTLSCSPISGHRSVSWYQQTPGQGLQFLFEYFSETQRNKGNFPGRFSGRQFSNSRSEMNVSTLELGDSALYLCASTKQGSYNEQFFGPGTRLTVL.

V is TRBV7-9 and J is TRBJ1-2; a weak D match, TRBD1 (5 bases). V gave up 2 bases and J gave up 0 bases, with 16 bases separating them. Germline loops: CDR1 SEHNR, CDR2 FQNEAQ (reference sequence). The CDR3 is 17 residues long. DNA for the CDR3: TGTGCCAGCAGCTTATATCAGGGATCTTTAGCTAACTATGGCTACACCTTC. Its protein product is CASSLYQGSLANYGYTF.

The chain carries TRBV7-3 and TRBJ2-1, with no clear D. Trimming cost V 5 bases and J 5 bases, with 13 bases left between them. CDR3 length: 14 residues. CDR1 and CDR2 (germline): SGHTA, FQGTGA. Here the CDR3 reads CASSPSPRNNEQFF. The DNA for the CDR3 is TGTGCCAGCAGCCCCTCGCCGCGGAACAATGAGCAGTTCTTC.

With regard to this clone: In the same sample, other DNA sequences code for this CDR3. The chain combines TRBV6-1 with TRBJ2-3, with 12 bases lining up with TRBD2. Germline V lookup: CDR1 MNHNS, CDR2 SASEGT. With 2 bases clipped from V and 3 bases from J, the junction kept 3 bases outside the gene matches. This CDR3 spans 16 amino acids. The CDR3 sequence is CASSELAGGPTDTQYF. The CDR3, as DNA: TGTGCCAGCAGTGAACTAGCGGGAGGGCCAACAGATACGCAGTATTTT.

This rearrangement joins TRBV28 to TRBJ1-5; D perhaps matches TRBD1 (5 bases). V was shortened by 5 bases and J by 6 bases, with 17 bases between the two germline ends. The germline V gene has CDR1 MDHEN and CDR2 SYDVKM. This CDR3 spans 15 amino acids. Here the CDR3 reads CASSRHRGEGQPQHF. DNA for the CDR3: TGTGCCAGCAGTCGACACCGGGGCGAAGGTCAGCCCCAGCATTTT. The full variable domain, its missing parts supplied by reference TRBV28 and TRBJ1-5, is DVKVTQSSRYLVKRTGEKVFLECVQDMDHENMFWYRQDPGLGLRLIYFSYDVKMKEKGDIPEGYSVSREKKERFSLILESASTNQTSMYLCASSRHRGEGQPQHFGDGTRLSIL.

The chain carries TRBV7-3 and TRBJ1-1; perhaps TRBD1 as D (6 bases). The CDR3 is made up of 16 amino acids. The germline gives CDR1 SGHTA, CDR2 FQGTGA. The V gene lost 2 bases and the J gene lost 5 bases, with 18 bases spanning the gap. CDR3 amino acids: CASSLGSGGQRTEAFF. The CDR3 coding sequence is TGTGCCAGCAGCTTAGGCAGCGGGGGCCAACGAACTGAAGCTTTCTTT.

This sequence joins TRBV27 and TRBJ2-2; D assignment may be TRBD1 or TRBD2 (5 bases each). Trimming removed 0 bases at V and 4 bases at J, with 12 bases between. CDR3 length: 16 residues. CDR1 is MNHEY and CDR2 is SMNVEV in the germline V gene (reference sequence). The CDR3 bases are TGTGCCAGCAGTTTATCGTTAGGTGGGGGCACCGGGGAGCTGTTTTTT. Translated, it gives CASSLSLGGGTGELFF.

For this clone: Other nucleotide sequences in the sample specify the same CDR3. V is TRBV27 and J is TRBJ2-7, with TRBD1 matching over 9 bases. The V segment lost 7 bases and the J segment 0 bases; nucleotides outside the gene matches: 4. There are 14 residues in the CDR3. In germline, CDR1 is MNHEY, CDR2 SMNVEV (reference sequence). The CDR3: CASKGTGSSYEQYF. The CDR3 region has the DNA TGTGCCAGCAAGGGGACAGGGAGCTCCTACGAGCAGTACTTC.

The chain carries TRBV7-9 and TRBJ2-4; 11 bases agree with TRBD1. The V gene end was trimmed by 4 bases and the J gene end by 6 bases; junction bases not matched to a gene: 14. Per germline, CDR1 SEHNR and CDR2 FQNEAQ (reference sequence). The CDR3 has 18 amino acids. The CDR3 protein is CASSSNSRDRGIRNIQYF. In DNA, the CDR3 is TGTGCCAGCAGCTCCAACTCCCGGGACAGGGGGATCAGAAACATTCAGTACTTC.

The chain employs TRBV5-6 and TRBJ1-3, with no clear D. The V and J ends lost 4 bases and 0 bases respectively, with 17 bases between them. Germline V gene sequence: CDR1 SGHDT, CDR2 YYEEEE. The CDR3 runs 17 residues. For the CDR3, the DNA is TGTGCCAGCAGCCCGCAGCTCTTTGCAAGCTCTGGAAACACCATATATTTT. It specifies CASSPQLFASSGNTIYF.

The chain joins TRBV6-5 to TRBJ2-1; D tentatively fits TRBD1 or TRBD2 (5 bases each). CDR3 length equals 14 residues. V shed 6 bases and J shed 7 bases, with 16 bases lying between them. Germline CDR1 reads MNHEY; CDR2 reads SVGAGI. The CDR3 loop is CASSGLGAWNEQFF. CDR3 nucleotides: TGTGCCAGCAGCGGACTCGGGGCTTGGAATGAGCAGTTCTTC.